These 5 T cell receptor beta chains originate from one sample sequenced in a study of identical twins. TCRdb passed the 5' RACE reads through MiXCR, listing each CDR3 protein once. The profile covers about 1.7 million distinct CDR3 sequences, with about 32% appearing a single time and less than 0.35% taken by the ten largest. Sequenced material: cord blood. All receptors come from a newborn girl in good health.

Only one count was recorded for this clonotype. The J gene is TRBJ1-5, the V gene TRBV21-1; TRBD1 is the table's D call, not checked against the DNA. TRBV21-1 constitutes a pseudogene. This CDR3 contains 14 residues. The CDR3 region is CASSKGRGNQPQHF. CDR3 DNA sequence: TGTGCCAGCAGCAAAGGTAGGGGGAATCAGCCCCAGCATTTT.

This clonotype was picked up many times. The chain recombines TRBV12-3 or TRBV12-4 with TRBJ2-7; D is possibly TRBD1 (5 bases). V was trimmed by 5 bases and J by 1 base, leaving 18 bases between them. This CDR3 spans 16 amino acids. DNA of the CDR3: TGTGCCAGCAGTCCCCTGGGGTGGGGCGAATCCTACGAGCAGTACTTC. Residues: CASSPLGWGESYEQYF.

This sequence joins TRBV12-3 or TRBV12-4 and TRBJ1-1; D gene unclear. The CDR3 contains 14 residues. Trimming removed 5 bases from V and 1 base from J, with 11 bases in between. The CDR3 coding sequence is TGTGCCAGCAGTGTGGCAGGACGGAACACTGAAGCTTTCTTT. Encoded protein: CASSVAGRNTEAFF.

This chain joins TRBV5-1 and TRBJ2-5, with 8 bases fitting TRBD2. CDR3 length: 16 residues. Germline V gene data show CDR1 as SGHRS and CDR2 as YFSETQ. V lost 2 bases to trimming and J lost 1 base; unmatched junction nucleotides: 7. CDR3 sequence reads: CASSLTGGQAQETQYF. Written as DNA, the CDR3 is TGCGCCAGCAGCTTAACGGGGGGGCAGGCCCAAGAGACCCAGTACTTC.

The rearrangement uses TRBV19 and TRBJ1-1; no clear D. V lost 3 bases, J lost 3 bases, and 8 bases lay in between. Germline loops: CDR1 LNHDA, CDR2 SQIVND (reference sequence). This CDR3 contains 13 residues. The chain's CDR3 is CASSIVPDTEAFF. The CDR3 DNA reads as TGTGCCAGTAGTATTGTACCGGACACTGAAGCTTTCTTT.